These 20 T cell receptor beta chains originate from one sample sequenced in a study of shared clonotypes between healthy human individuals. CD45RO-negative CD8 cells positively selected for CCR7 made up the naive population, which excluded terminally differentiated effector memory CD45RA+ cells. TCRdb keeps only in-frame clones here, not all; method: immunoSEQ multiplex PCR. The sample includes roughly 1,800,000 clones, about 95% seen only once; the top ten take less than 1.5%. Sequences were obtained from naive CD8+ T cells sorted from blood. The receptors stem from a young man in good health.

DNA of the CDR3: TGCAGCGTTGATTTCGGGGGGTCATCCTACGAGCAGTACTTC. It translates to CSVDFGGSSYEQYF. The J gene is TRBJ2-7, the V gene TRBV29-1; 7 nucleotides agree with TRBD2. The J segment lost 1 base and the V segment lost 3 bases, leaving 6 bases of the junction unmatched. CDR3 length equals 14 residues. The V gene's germline CDR1 is SQVTM and CDR2 ANQGSEA.

The chain couples TRBV7-8 to TRBJ2-3; TRBD2 matches at 11 bases. The CDR3 is made up of 16 amino acids. The trim removed 3 bases at V and 6 bases at J, leaving 8 bases unmatched. The V gene's germline CDR1 is SGHVS and CDR2 FQNEAQ. The CDR3 DNA reads TGTGCCAGCAGCTTTAAACTAGCGGGAGTTCCCGATACGCAGTATTTT. The encoded protein is CASSFKLAGVPDTQYF.

The chain joins TRBV6-5 to TRBJ2-7, with 10 bases fitting TRBD2. The germline V gene encodes CDR1 MNHEY and CDR2 SVGAGI. V shed 7 bases and J 3 bases; nucleotides not matched to a gene: 9. This CDR3 contains 15 residues. CDR3 DNA: TGTGCCAGCATCCCCCGGAGCGGGAGGGGCTACGAGCAGTACTTC. The encoded protein is CASIPRSGRGYEQYF.

The DNA of the CDR3 is TGTGCCAGCAGTGACACAGGGGTTCCGTACTTC. This sequence encodes CASSDTGVPYF. The chain joins TRBV6-5 to TRBJ2-5; 7 nucleotides align to TRBD1. This CDR3 is 11 amino acids long. V dropped 5 bases and J dropped 13; count of bases not matched to a gene: 7. The V gene's germline CDR1 is MNHEY and CDR2 SVGAGI.

CDR3: CASSYTGSRTEAFF. The DNA of the CDR3 is TGTGCCAGCAGTTATACGGGTTCGCGCACTGAAGCTTTCTTT. This chain connects TRBV27 to TRBJ1-1; the D is unclear. Germline lookup yields CDR1 MNHEY and CDR2 SMNVEV (reference sequence). This CDR3 spans 14 amino acids. Trimming shortened V by 4 bases and J by 4 bases, and 13 bases separated the two germline ends.

This clone turned up a few times. This same CDR3 is encoded by further DNA sequences in the sample. V gene TRBV7-9 combines with J gene TRBJ1-6; D unclear. Trimming took 1 base from V and 8 from J, leaving 3 bases between them. CDR3 length equals 12 residues. Germline V CDR1 and CDR2: SEHNR, FQNEAQ (reference sequence). CDR3: CASSLGYSPLHF. CDR3 DNA sequence: TGTGCCAGCAGCTTAGGTTATTCACCCCTCCACTTT.

The CDR3 sequence is CASSFPGSGETQYF. The CDR3 coding sequence is TGTGCCAGCAGCTTCCCCGGGAGCGGAGAGACCCAGTACTTC. This chain links TRBV5-6 with TRBJ2-5; D might be TRBD2 (6 bases). The V end was cut by 2 bases, the J end by 4 bases, with 12 bases between. The CDR3 sequence is 14 residues long. Germline-derived CDR1 and CDR2 are SGHDT and YYEEEE.

The chain employs TRBV6-1 and TRBJ2-1, with TRBD2 matching over 8 bases. Trimming at V came to 11 bases and at J to 5 bases, leaving 14 bases not matched to a gene. The CDR3 has 15 residues. Germline V gene lookup returns CDR1 MNHNS and CDR2 SASEGT. The CDR3 loop is CASGGGQRTDNEQFF. CDR3 nucleotides: TGTGCCTCCGGGGGGGGACAAAGAACAGACAATGAGCAGTTCTTC.

The genes are TRBV30 and TRBJ2-7, with a tentative D call TRBD2 (6 bases). This CDR3 region has 14 residues. Trimming took 2 bases from V and 3 from J, leaving 14 bases between them. Germline CDR1 and CDR2: GTSNPN and SVGIG (reference sequence). DNA for the CDR3: TGTGCCTGGAGTCCGCACCGGGAGAACTACGAGCAGTACTTC. It codes for CAWSPHRENYEQYF.

The chain is built from TRBV15 and TRBJ2-2, with 9 bases matching TRBD2. CDR1 and CDR2 from the germline V gene are LNHNV and YYDKDF (reference sequence). This CDR3 has 19 residues. V dropped 0 bases and J dropped 3; count of bases not matched to a gene: 11. The CDR3: CATSRDRVASGTDTGELFF. DNA for the CDR3: TGTGCCACCAGCAGAGATCGGGTCGCTAGCGGGACAGACACCGGGGAGCTGTTTTTT.

The chain recombines TRBV28 with TRBJ1-1, with 8 bases lining up with TRBD1. Trimming took 5 bases from V and 5 from J; bases not matched to a gene: 16. In germline, CDR1 is MDHEN, CDR2 SYDVKM. The CDR3 has 17 amino acids. The CDR3 sequence is CASSPVFGAGGETEAFF. The CDR3 DNA follows: TGTGCCAGCAGTCCCGTATTCGGCGCAGGGGGCGAGACTGAAGCTTTCTTT.

J is TRBJ2-7 and V is TRBV4-2, with 9 bases identical to TRBD2. V lost 1 base and J lost 4; bases outside the gene matches: 5. The CDR3 contains 15 residues. The V gene's germline CDR1 is LGHNA and CDR2 YNFKEQ. Here the CDR3 reads CASSQGAGGLYEQYF. CDR3 bases: TGTGCCAGCAGCCAAGGCGCGGGGGGGCTGTACGAGCAGTACTTC.

The chain employs TRBV5-4 and TRBJ2-4; D is possibly TRBD2 (5 bases). The CDR3 runs 14 residues. The V end was cut by 4 bases, the J end by 6 bases, with 14 bases between. Germline loops: CDR1 SGHNT, CDR2 YYREEE (reference sequence). This chain's CDR3 is CASSTRNEGNIQYF. As DNA, the CDR3 is TGTGCCAGCAGCACTCGCAATGAGGGAAACATTCAGTACTTC.

Concerning this clone: The same CDR3 also results from other DNA sequences found in this sample. The V gene is TRBV9, the J gene TRBJ2-7, with D possibly matching TRBD1 (7 bases). The CDR3 consists of 14 residues. Per germline, CDR1 SGDLS and CDR2 YYNGEE. V was cut by 3 bases and J by 2 bases, with 12 bases left in between. CDR3 bases: TGTGCCAGCAGCGCCGGCGGGACAGCCTACGAGCAGTACTTC. Translation gives CASSAGGTAYEQYF.

The genes are TRBV19 and TRBJ1-2, with D perhaps TRBD1 (6 bases). The CDR3 covers 14 residues. The germline gives CDR1 LNHDA, CDR2 SQIVND (reference sequence). Trimming removed 5 bases at V and 2 bases at J, with 12 bases between. The CDR3 sequence: CASSPRDNNYGYTF. Here the CDR3 DNA reads TGTGCCAGTAGTCCCCGGGACAACAACTATGGCTACACCTTC.

This chain joins TRBV27 and TRBJ1-1, with D possibly being TRBD1 (6 bases). Germline V lookup: CDR1 MNHEY, CDR2 SMNVEV (reference sequence). CDR3 size: 15 residues. V lost 1 base and J 1 base, leaving 10 bases between the germline ends. The DNA for the CDR3 is TGTGCCAGCAGTTTATACGGGGGCGGGAACACTGAAGCTTTCTTT. The encoded protein is CASSLYGGGNTEAFF.

The chain combines TRBV27 with TRBJ2-1; tentatively, D is TRBD2 (7 bases). CDR1 MNHEY and CDR2 SMNVEV come from the germline V gene (reference sequence). There are 15 residues in the CDR3. The germline V and J ends were trimmed by 5 bases and 3 bases, with 14 bases remaining between them. CDR3 sequence (DNA): TGTGCCAGCAGTCGAGAGGGGGGGTACTACAATGAGCAGTTCTTC. Protein: CASSREGGYYNEQFF.

As regards this clone: One end of the junction is discordant with germline, which a read error may explain. The chain carries TRBV7-7 and TRBJ2-5; D may match TRBD1 or TRBD2 (6 bases each). The length of the CDR3 is 14 residues. Germline assignment: CDR1 SSHAT and CDR2 FNYEAQ (reference sequence). CDR3 sequence: CASSLEWGAETQYF. Here the CDR3 DNA reads TGTGCTAGCAGCTTAGAATGGGGGGCCGAGACCCAGTACTTC.

J is TRBJ1-6 and V is TRBV7-9, with D hard to call. This CDR3 is 14 amino acids long. Germline CDR1 SEHNR, CDR2 FQNEAQ (reference sequence). V was cut by 5 bases and J by 3 bases, with 8 bases left in between. The CDR3 protein is CASSAGLYNSPLHF. The CDR3 nucleotides are TGTGCCAGCAGCGCCGGCCTCTATAATTCACCCCTCCACTTT. Combining the CDR3 with reference TRBV7-9 and TRBJ1-6 gives the whole variable domain DTGVSQNPRHKITKRGQNVTFRCDPISEHNRLYWYRQTLGQGPEFLTYFQNEAQLEKSRLLSDRFSAERPKGSFSTLEIQRTEQGDSAMYLCASSAGLYNSPLHFGNGTRLTVT.

The V gene is TRBV4-1, the J gene TRBJ2-3, with D perhaps TRBD2 (6 bases). Germline V CDR1 and CDR2: MGHRA, YSYEKL. The CDR3 has 14 amino acids. V gave up 1 base and J gave up 2 bases, with 7 bases separating them. The CDR3 bases are TGCGCCAGCAGCCAAGCTAGCGACACAGATACGCAGTATTTT. Translating it yields CASSQASDTDTQYF.